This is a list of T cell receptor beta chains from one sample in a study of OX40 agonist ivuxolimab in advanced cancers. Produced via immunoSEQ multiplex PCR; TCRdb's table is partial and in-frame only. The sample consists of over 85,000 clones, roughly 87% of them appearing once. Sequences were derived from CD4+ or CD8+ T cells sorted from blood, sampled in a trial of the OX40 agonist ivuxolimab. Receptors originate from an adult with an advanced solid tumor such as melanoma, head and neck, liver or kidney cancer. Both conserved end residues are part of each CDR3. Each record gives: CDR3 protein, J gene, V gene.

CASLRTSRDTQYF,TRBJ2-3,TRBV2
CASSSMGPLNQPQHF,TRBJ1-5,TRBV28
CASSLDWGFSDTQYF,TRBJ2-3,TRBV5-1
CASSFDPVAEETQYF,TRBJ2-5,TRBV5-5
CASSWGRDSYEQYF,TRBJ2-7,TRBV6-1
CATIRSGANVLTF,TRBJ2-6,TRBV15
CASIWGDIQPQHF,TRBJ1-5,TRBV23-1
CASSAGTSRPQFF,TRBJ2-1,TRBV2
CSVSGTGTPYEQYF,TRBJ2-7,TRBV29-1
CASSAIQGAMNTEAFF,TRBJ1-1,TRBV7-2
CASSGQGGNQPQHF,TRBJ1-5,TRBV6-6
CASSRFGGELFF,TRBJ2-2,TRBV7-2
CASSLEWGALPDTQYF,TRBJ2-3,TRBV5-1
CASSEGYGYTF,TRBJ1-2,TRBV6-1
CASSLQQGFNEKLFF,TRBJ1-4,TRBV5-5
CASSEGDNQPQHF,TRBJ1-5,TRBV10-2
CASSVGTGIGNEQFF,TRBJ2-1,TRBV9
CASSPRTGNSYNEQFF,TRBJ2-1,TRBV7-3
CASSVGVNTGELFF,TRBJ2-2,TRBV9
CASSEGLDTEAFF,TRBJ1-1,TRBV2
CASSSDRTSYEQYF,TRBJ2-7,TRBV11-2
CASRSRPTGAMNTEAFF,TRBJ1-1,TRBV5-1
CASSVGAAHGYTF,TRBJ1-2,TRBV9
CASSEGGRSTNEKLFF,TRBJ1-4,TRBV25-1
CASSLDRVPDGYTF,TRBJ1-2,TRBV11-1
CASSLGRRDEQFF,TRBJ2-1,TRBV28
CASGGWGGSTDTQYF,TRBJ2-3,TRBV2
CARSLGQFFRECIEQYF,TRBJ2-7,TRBV5-3
CASSSKGQGAYEQYF,TRBJ2-7,TRBV5-1
CASFEGRQGNQPQHF,TRBJ1-5,TRBV6-1
CASSPTSGGKETQYF,TRBJ2-5,TRBV5-1
CASSSRAGNPGTEAFF,TRBJ1-1,TRBV9
CASNPTSGGDNEQFF,TRBJ2-1,TRBV6-6
CSASGFNEQFF,TRBJ2-1,TRBV20-1
CASSLNRGLDEQFF,TRBJ2-1,TRBV7-8
CASSVGRGLYTEAFF,TRBJ1-1,TRBV25-1
CASILRKWDRGYGYTF,TRBJ1-2,TRBV13
CAALEGGAGNTIYF,TRBJ1-3,TRBV6-5
CASTGQLNQPQHF,TRBJ1-5,TRBV2
CASSLTGAYARSPLHF,TRBJ1-6,TRBV11-2
CASSLDGLNTEAFF,TRBJ1-1,TRBV7-6
CASSALYSVPTDTQYF,TRBJ2-3,TRBV9
CASSLWTVSTDTQYF,TRBJ2-3,TRBV7-2
CASSKTRGRLSLYGYTF,TRBJ1-2,TRBV19
CASSFDGTGGYTF,TRBJ1-2,TRBV7-3
CASSQVWDPTGNTIYF,TRBJ1-3,TRBV7-2
CATSRPSGGATEQFF,TRBJ2-1,TRBV15
CASSPRQISNTGELFF,TRBJ2-2,TRBV18
CATSNRGTDTQYF,TRBJ2-3,TRBV19
CASSQGQGTMETQYF,TRBJ2-5,TRBV4-1
CASSVQGARTDTQYF,TRBJ2-3,TRBV6-1
CASSSQGAQTNEKLFF,TRBJ1-4,TRBV5-6
CGDRRDTEAFF,TRBJ1-1,TRBV20-1